The 5 T cell receptor beta chains presented below share a single source sample, sequenced in a study of human T cells and chemical hapten exposure. Individual cDNA molecules (in the library) carried attached unique molecular identifiers. TCRdb re-analysed the reads in MiXCR, keeping a single row per CDR3 protein. This table holds about 550 distinct CDR3 sequences, around 94% found once. Treatment in this sample: therapeutic diphenylcyclopropenone sensitization with weekly scalp DPC. The source was whole blood, collected before DPC sensitization or 2, 6, or about 24 weeks after (not recorded which). These receptor sequences come from an adult with alopecia areata. Some clones in this sample may be carry-over from other donors' samples. This table probably holds off-target reads from a library built for another chain.

The rearrangement joins TRBV18 to TRBJ1-2; TRBD1 might be the D (5 bases). Germline CDR1 and CDR2: KGHSH and LQKENI. The CDR3 spans 15 residues. Trimming shortened V by 2 bases and J by 6 bases, and 16 bases separated the two germline ends. The CDR3 DNA sequence: TGTGCCAGCTCACCAATCCCGGGGCTGGGAGATGGCTACACCTTC. This sequence encodes CASSPIPGLGDGYTF.

The CDR3 is CASSLGGPTSRNEQYF. The CDR3 DNA is TGTGCCAGCAGCTTAGGAGGGCCGACTAGCAGAAACGAGCAGTACTTC. The chain is built from TRBV7-2 and TRBJ2-7; 7 bases align to TRBD2. Germline V gene sequence: CDR1 SGHTA, CDR2 FQGNSA. V trimming: 1 base; J trimming: 5 bases; junction bases outside the gene matches: 11. CDR3 length: 16 amino acids.

CDR3 coding DNA: TGTGCCATCAGTGTTTCGGGGCTCGATGAGCAGTTCTTC. As protein: CAISVSGLDEQFF. This chain joins TRBV10-3 and TRBJ2-1, with D perhaps TRBD1 or TRBD2 (5 bases each). The CDR3 spans 13 residues. Trimming removed 4 bases at V and 8 bases at J, with 12 bases between. Germline assignment: CDR1 ENHRY and CDR2 SYGVKD.

The count of this clonotype is one. The chain couples TRBV7-9 to TRBJ2-1; possible D gene TRBD1, 6 bases. CDR1 SEHNR and CDR2 FQNEAQ come from the germline V gene (reference sequence). This CDR3 spans 15 amino acids. V lost 5 bases, J lost 3 bases, and 14 bases lay in between. The CDR3 nucleotides are TGTGCCAGCAGCACCCGACAGGAAAGCTACAATGAGCAGTTCTTC. Translated: CASSTRQESYNEQFF.

The chain employs TRBV7-6 and TRBJ1-2, with a possible D match to TRBD1 (6 bases). Trimming left V 5 bases short and J 8 bases short, with 21 bases between. CDR3 length equals 15 residues. The germline V gene encodes CDR1 SGHVS and CDR2 FNYEAQ. Written as DNA, the CDR3 is TGTGCCAGCAGCGCGTCACAGGGTAATGGATACGGCTACACCTTC. This translates into CASSASQGNGYGYTF.